The entry below describes one T cell receptor beta chain. The antigen is unknown. Time point specified: sample taken at primary tumor resection. This entry comes from a study of spatial heterogeneity in lung cancer. Whole-study findings and limits: Relative to follow-up, resection was when ubiquitous expanded tumor TCRs appeared more in blood.

The CDR3 covers 13 residues. Trimming removed 4 bases at V and 5 bases at J, with 10 bases between. Germline CDR1 and CDR2: SGHRS and YFSETQ. TCRdb reprocessed the 5' RACE reads with MiXCR, giving one entry per CDR3 protein. Here the sample spans tens of thousands of distinct CDR3 sequences, less than 9% being singletons. V gene TRBV5-1 combines with J gene TRBJ1-5, with a tentative D call TRBD1 (6 bases). Sequenced material: PBMCs, taken at surgery. The source is a female donor with early-stage non-small cell lung cancer. The CDR3 DNA reads as TGCGCCAGCAGCAGGGACACCGATCAGCCCCAGCATTTT. As protein: CASSRDTDQPQHF. Combining the CDR3 with reference TRBV5-1 and TRBJ1-5 gives the whole variable domain KAGVTQTPRYLIKTRGQQVTLSCSPISGHRSVSWYQQTPGQGLQFLFEYFSETQRNKGNFPGRFSGRQFSNSRSEMNVSTLELGDSALYLCASSRDTDQPQHFGDGTRLSIL.